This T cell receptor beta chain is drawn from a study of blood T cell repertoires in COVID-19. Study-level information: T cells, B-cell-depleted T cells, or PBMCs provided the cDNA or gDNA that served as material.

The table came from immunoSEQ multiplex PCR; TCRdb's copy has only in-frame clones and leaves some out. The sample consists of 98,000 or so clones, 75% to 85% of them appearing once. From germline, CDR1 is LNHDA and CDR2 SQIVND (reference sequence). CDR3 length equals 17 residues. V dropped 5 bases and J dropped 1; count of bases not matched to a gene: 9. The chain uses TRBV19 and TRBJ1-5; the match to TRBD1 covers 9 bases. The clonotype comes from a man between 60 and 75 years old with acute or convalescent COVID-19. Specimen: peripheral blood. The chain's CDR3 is CASSSLDRGTSNQPQHF. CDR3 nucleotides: TGTGCCAGTAGTTCTCTGGACAGGGGCACCAGCAATCAGCCCCAGCATTTT.